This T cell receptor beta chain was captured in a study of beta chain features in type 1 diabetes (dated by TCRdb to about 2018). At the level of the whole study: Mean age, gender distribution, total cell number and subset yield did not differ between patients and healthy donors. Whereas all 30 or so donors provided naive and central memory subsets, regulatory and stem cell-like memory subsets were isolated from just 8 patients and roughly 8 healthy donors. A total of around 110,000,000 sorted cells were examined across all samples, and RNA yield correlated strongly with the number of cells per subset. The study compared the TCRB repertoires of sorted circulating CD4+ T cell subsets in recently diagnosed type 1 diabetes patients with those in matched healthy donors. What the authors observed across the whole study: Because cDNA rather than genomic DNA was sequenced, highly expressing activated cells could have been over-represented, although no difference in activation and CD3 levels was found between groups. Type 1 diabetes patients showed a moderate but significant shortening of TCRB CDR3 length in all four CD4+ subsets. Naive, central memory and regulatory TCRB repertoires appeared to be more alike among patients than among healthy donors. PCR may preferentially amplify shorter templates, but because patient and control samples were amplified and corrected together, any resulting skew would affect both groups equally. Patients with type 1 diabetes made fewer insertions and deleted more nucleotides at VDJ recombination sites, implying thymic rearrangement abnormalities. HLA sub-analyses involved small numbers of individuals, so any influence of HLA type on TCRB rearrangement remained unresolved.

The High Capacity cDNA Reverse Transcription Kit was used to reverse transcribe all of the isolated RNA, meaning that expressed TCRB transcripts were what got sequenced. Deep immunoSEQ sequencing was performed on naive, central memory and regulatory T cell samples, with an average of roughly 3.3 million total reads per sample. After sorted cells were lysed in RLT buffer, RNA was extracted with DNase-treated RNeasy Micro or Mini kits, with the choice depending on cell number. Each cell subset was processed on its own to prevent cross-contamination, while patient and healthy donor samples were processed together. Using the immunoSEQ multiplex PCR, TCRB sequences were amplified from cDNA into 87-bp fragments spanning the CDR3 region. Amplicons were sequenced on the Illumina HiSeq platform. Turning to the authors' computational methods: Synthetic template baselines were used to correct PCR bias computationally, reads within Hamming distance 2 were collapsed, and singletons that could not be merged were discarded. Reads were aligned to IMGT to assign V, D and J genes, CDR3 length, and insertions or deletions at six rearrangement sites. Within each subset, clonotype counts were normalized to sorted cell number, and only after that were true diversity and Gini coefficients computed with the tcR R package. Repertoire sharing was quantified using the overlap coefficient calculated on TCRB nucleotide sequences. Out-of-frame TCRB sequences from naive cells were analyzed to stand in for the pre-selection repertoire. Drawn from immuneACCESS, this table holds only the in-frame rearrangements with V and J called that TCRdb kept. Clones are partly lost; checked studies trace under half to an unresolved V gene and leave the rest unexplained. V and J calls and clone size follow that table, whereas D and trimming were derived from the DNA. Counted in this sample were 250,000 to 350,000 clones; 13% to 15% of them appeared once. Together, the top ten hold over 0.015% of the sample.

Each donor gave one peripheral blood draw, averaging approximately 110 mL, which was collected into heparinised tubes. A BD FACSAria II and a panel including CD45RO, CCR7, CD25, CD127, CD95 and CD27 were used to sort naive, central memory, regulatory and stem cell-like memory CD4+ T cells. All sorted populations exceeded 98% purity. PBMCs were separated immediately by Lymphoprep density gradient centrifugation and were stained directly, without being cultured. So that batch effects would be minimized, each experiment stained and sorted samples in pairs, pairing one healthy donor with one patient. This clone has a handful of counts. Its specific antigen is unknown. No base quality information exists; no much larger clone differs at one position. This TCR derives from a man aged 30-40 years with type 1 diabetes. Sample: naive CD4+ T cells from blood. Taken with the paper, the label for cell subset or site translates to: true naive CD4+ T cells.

The DNA reads TGTGCCAGCAGCCGTACGGACAGGAACACTGAAGCTTTCTTT. Its translation is CASSRTDRNTEAFF. The sequence links TRBV28 to TRBJ1-1; matching of 6 bases hints at TRBD1 as the D gene. The CDR3 contains 14 residues, cysteine and phenylalanine counted. The retained sequence is limited to the CDR3, 42 bases, with the frame set at the first base. The germline V gene provides CDR1 MDHEN and CDR2 SYDVKM. The junction shows trimming of 6 bases on V and 1 base on J, plus 12 bases between the germline ends. The CDR3 plus the reference TRBV28 and TRBJ1-1 genes for the other parts give the full variable domain: DVKVTQSSRYLVKRTGEKVFLECVQDMDHENMFWYRQDPGLGLRLIYFSYDVKMKEKGDIPEGYSVSREKKERFSLILESASTNQTSMYLCASSRTDRNTEAFFGQGTRLTVV.